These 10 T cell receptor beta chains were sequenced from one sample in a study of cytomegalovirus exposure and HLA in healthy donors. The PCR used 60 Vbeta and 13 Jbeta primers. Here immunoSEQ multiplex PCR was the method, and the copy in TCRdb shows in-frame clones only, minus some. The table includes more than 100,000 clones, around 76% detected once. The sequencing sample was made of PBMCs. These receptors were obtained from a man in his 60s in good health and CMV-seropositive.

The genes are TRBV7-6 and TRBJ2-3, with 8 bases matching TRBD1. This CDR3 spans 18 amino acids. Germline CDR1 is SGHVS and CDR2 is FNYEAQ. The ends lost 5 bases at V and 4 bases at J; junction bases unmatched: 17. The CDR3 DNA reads TGTGCCAGCAGCCGCCCCCCTATGGGACAGGTGGAGTCAGATACGCAGTATTTT. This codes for CASSRPPMGQVESDTQYF.

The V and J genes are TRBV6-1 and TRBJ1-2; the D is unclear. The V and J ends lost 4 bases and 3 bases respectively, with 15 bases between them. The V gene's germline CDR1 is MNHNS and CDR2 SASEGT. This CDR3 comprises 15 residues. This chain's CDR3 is CASSAVSGVDYGYTF. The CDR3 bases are TGTGCCAGCAGTGCCGTATCGGGTGTGGACTATGGCTACACCTTC.

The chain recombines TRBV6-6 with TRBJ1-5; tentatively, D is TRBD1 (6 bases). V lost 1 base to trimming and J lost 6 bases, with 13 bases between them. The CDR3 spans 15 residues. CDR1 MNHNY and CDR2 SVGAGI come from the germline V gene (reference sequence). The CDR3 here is CASSYFDQGSQPQHF. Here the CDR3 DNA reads TGTGCCAGCAGTTACTTCGATCAGGGGAGTCAGCCCCAGCATTTT.

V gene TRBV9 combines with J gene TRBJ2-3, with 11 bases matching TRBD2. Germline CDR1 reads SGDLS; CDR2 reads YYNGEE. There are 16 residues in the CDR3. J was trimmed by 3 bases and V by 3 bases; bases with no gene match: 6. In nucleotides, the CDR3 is TGTGCCAGCAGCGCATTAGCGGGGGGGCATACAGATACGCAGTATTTT. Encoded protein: CASSALAGGHTDTQYF.

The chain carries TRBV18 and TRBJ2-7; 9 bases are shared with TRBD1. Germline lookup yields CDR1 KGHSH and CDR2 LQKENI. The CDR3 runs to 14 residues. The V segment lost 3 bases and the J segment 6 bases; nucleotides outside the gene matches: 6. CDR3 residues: CASSPDRGRFEQYF. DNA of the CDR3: TGTGCCAGCTCACCCGACAGGGGGAGGTTCGAGCAGTACTTC.

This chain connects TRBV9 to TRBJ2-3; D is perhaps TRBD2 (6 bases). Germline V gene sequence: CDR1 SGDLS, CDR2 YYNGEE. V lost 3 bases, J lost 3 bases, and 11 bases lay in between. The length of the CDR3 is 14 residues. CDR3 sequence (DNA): TGTGCCAGCAGCGGGAGAGGGACTACAGATACGCAGTATTTT. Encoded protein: CASSGRGTTDTQYF.

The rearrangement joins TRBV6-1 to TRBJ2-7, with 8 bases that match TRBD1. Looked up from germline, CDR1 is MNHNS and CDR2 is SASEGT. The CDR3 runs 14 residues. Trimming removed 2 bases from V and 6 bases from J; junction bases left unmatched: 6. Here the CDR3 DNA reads TGTGCCAGCAGTGAAAAGTGGACAGGGATCGAGCAGTACTTC. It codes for CASSEKWTGIEQYF.

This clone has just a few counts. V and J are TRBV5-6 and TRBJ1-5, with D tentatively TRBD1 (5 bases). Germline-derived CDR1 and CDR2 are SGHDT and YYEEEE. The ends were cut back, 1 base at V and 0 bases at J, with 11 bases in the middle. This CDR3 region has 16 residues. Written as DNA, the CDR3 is TGTGCCAGCAGCTTGCGGGGGGGGGATAGCAATCAGCCCCAGCATTTT. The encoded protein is CASSLRGGDSNQPQHF.

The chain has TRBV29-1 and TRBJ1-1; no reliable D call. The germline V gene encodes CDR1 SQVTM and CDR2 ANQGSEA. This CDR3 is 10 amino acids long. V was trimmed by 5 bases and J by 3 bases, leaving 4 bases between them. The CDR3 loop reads CSVLDTEAFF. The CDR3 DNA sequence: TGCAGCGTTCTAGACACTGAAGCTTTCTTT.

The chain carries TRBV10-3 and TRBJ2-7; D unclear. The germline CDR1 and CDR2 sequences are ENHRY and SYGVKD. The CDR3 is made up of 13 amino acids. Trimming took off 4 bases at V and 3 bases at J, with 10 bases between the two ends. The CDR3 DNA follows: TGTGCCATCAGTGGGCTAGAAGGCTACGAGCAGTACTTC. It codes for CAISGLEGYEQYF.